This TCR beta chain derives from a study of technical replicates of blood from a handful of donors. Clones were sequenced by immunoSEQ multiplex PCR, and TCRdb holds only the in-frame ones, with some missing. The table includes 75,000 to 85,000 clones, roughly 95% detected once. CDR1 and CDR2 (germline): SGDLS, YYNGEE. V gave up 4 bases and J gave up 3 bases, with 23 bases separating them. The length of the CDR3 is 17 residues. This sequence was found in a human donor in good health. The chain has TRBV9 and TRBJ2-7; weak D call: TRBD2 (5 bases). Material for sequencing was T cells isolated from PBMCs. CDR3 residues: CASSTGVASRFNYEQYF. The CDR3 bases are TGTGCCAGCAGCACCGGGGTGGCTAGCCGGTTCAACTACGAGCAGTACTTC.